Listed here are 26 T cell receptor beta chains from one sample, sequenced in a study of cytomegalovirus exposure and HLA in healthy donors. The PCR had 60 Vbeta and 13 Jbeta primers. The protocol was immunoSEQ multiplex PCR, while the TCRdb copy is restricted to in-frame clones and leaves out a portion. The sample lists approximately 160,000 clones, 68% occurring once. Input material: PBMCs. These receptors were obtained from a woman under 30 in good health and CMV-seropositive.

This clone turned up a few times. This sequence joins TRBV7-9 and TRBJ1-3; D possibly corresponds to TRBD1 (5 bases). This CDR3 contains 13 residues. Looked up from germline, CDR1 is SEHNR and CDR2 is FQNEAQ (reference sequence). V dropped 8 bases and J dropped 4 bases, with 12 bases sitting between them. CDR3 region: CASVKGAGNTIYF. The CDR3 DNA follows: TGTGCCAGCGTGAAAGGGGCCGGAAACACCATATATTTT.

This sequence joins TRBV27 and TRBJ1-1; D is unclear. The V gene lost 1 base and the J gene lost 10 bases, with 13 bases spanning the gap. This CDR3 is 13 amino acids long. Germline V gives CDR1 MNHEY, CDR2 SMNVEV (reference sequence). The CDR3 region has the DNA TGTGCCAGCAGTTTATATCCCGAGCGTGGAGCTTTCTTT. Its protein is CASSLYPERGAFF.

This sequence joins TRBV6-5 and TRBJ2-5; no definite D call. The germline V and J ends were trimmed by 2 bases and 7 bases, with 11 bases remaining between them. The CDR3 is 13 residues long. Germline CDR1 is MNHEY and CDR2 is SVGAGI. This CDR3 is CASSYSLTRTQYF. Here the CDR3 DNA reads TGTGCCAGCAGTTACAGTCTTACACGGACCCAGTACTTC.

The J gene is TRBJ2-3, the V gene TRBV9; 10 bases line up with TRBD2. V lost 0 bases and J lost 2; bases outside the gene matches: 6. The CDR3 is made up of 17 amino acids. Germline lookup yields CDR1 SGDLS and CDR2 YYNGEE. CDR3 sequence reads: CASSVDPSGGITDTQYF. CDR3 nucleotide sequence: TGTGCCAGCAGCGTAGATCCTAGCGGGGGAATCACAGATACGCAGTATTTT.

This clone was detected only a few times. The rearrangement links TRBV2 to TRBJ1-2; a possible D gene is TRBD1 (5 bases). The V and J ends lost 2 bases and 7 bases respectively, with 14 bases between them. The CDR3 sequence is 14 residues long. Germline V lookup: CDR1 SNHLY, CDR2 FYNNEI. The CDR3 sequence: CASSERGFKSGYTF. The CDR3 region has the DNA TGTGCCAGCAGTGAAAGGGGATTTAAGTCTGGCTACACCTTC.

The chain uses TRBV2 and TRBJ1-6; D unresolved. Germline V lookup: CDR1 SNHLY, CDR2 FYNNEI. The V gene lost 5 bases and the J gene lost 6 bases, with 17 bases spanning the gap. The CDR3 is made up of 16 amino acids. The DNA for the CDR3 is TGTGCCAGCAGTCCCACGACTCGGCAGTCTAATTCACCCCTCCACTTT. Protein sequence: CASSPTTRQSNSPLHF. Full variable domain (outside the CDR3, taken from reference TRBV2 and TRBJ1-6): EPEVTQTPSHQVTQMGQEVILRCVPISNHLYFYWYRQILGQKVEFLVSFYNNEISEKSEIFDDQFSVERPDGSNFTLKIRSTKLEDSAMYFCASSPTTRQSNSPLHFGNGTRLTVT.

CDR3 sequence: CASSRTGTSSYTF. The CDR3 coding sequence is TGCGCCAGCAGCCGTACAGGTACCTCAAGCTACACCTTC. This chain joins TRBV4-1 and TRBJ1-2, with D maybe TRBD1 (5 bases). The CDR3 has 13 residues. Germline CDR1 and CDR2: MGHRA and YSYEKL. V lost 4 bases and J lost 9, with 15 bases in between.

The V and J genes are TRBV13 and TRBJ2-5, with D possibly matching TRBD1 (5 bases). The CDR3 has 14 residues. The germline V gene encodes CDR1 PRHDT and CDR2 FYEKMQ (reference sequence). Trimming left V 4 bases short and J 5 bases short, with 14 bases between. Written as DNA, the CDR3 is TGTGCCAGCAGCTACAGGACCACCGAGGAGACCCAGTACTTC. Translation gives CASSYRTTEETQYF. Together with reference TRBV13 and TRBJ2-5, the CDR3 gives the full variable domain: AAGVIQSPRHLIKEKRETATLKCYPIPRHDTVYWYQQGPGQDPQFLISFYEKMQSDKGSIPDRFSAQQFSDYHSELNMSSLELGDSALYFCASSYRTTEETQYFGPGTRLLVL.

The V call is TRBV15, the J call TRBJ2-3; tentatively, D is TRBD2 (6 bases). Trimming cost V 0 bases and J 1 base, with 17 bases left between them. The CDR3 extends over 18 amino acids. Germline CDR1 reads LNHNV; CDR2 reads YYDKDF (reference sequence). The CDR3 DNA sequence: TGTGCCACCAGCAGAGATGTCGCTCTAGGCGGGGGCACAGATACGCAGTATTTT. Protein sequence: CATSRDVALGGGTDTQYF.

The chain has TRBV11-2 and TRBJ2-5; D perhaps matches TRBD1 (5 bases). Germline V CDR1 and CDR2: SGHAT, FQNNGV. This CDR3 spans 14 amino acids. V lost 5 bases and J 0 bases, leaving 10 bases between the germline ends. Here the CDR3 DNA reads TGTGCCAGCAGCCTCAGGGAATACCAAGAGACCCAGTACTTC. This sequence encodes CASSLREYQETQYF.

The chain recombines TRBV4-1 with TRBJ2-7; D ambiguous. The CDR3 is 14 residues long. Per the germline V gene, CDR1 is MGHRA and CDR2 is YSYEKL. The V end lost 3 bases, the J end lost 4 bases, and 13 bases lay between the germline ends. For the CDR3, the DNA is TGCGCCAGCAGCCAGATCCTCAGTCTTTACGAGCAGTACTTC. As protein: CASSQILSLYEQYF.

CDR3 loop: CASSQTLWNSPLHF. In DNA form, the CDR3 reads TGCGCCAGCAGCCAAACATTATGGAATTCACCCCTCCACTTT. The V call is TRBV4-3, the J call TRBJ1-6; no clear D. The CDR3 contains 14 residues. Germline CDR1 LGHNA, CDR2 YSLEER. Trimming left V 2 bases short and J 7 bases short, with 9 bases between.

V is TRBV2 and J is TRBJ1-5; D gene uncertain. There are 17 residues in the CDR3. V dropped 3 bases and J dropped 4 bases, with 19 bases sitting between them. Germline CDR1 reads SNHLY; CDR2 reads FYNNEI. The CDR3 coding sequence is TGTGCCAGCAGTGAGGACGGCGCATTACTAGAAAATCAGCCCCAGCATTTT. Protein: CASSEDGALLENQPQHF.

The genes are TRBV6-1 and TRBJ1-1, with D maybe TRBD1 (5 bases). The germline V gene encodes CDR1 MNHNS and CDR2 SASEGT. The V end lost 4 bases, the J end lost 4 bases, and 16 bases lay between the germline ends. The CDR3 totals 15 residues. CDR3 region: CASSAGREWGTEAFF. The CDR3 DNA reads TGTGCCAGCAGTGCGGGACGGGAGTGGGGCACTGAAGCTTTCTTT.

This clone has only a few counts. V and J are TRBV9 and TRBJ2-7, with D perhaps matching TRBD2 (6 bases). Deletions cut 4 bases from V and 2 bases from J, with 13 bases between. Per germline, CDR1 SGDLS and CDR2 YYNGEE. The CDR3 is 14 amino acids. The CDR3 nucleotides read TGTGCCAGCAGCCCGCGGGACCGAGCCTACGAGCAGTACTTC. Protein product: CASSPRDRAYEQYF.

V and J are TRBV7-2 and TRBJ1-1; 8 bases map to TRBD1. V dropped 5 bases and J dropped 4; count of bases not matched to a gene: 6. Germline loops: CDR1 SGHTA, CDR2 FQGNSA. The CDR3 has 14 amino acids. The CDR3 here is CASSADRGSTEAFF. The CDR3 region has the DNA TGTGCCAGCAGCGCAGACAGGGGAAGCACTGAAGCTTTCTTT.

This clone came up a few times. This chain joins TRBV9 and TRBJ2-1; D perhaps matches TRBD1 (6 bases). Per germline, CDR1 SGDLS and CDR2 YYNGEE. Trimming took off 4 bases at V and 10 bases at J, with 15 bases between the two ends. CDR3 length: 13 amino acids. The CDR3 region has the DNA TGTGCCAGCAGCTCTAATACAGGGTACGAGCAGTTCTTC. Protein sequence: CASSSNTGYEQFF.

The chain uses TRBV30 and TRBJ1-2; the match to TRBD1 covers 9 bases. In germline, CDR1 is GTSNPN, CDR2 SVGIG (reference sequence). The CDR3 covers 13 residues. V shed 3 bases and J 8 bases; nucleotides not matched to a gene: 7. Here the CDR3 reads CAWRLQGAIGYTF. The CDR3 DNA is TGTGCCTGGAGACTACAGGGGGCAATCGGCTACACCTTC.

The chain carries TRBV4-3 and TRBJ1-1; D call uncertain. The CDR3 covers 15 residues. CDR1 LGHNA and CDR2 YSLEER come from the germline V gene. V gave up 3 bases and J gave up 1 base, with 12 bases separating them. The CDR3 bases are TGCGCCAGCAGCCACCTAAATGGGAGGAACACTGAAGCTTTCTTT. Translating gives CASSHLNGRNTEAFF.

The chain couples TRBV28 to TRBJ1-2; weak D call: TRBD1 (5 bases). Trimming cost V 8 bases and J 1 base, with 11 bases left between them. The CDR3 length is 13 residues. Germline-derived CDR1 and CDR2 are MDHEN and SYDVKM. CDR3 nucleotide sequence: TGTGCCAGCTGGGTGCAGGGTAACTATGGCTACACCTTC. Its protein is CASWVQGNYGYTF.

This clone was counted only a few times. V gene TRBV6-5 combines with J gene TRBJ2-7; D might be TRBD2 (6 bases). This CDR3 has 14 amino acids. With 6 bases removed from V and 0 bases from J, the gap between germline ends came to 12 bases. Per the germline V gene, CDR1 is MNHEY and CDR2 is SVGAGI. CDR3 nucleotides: TGTGCCAGCAGCCGGGACTCGTACTCCTACGAGCAGTACTTC. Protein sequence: CASSRDSYSYEQYF.

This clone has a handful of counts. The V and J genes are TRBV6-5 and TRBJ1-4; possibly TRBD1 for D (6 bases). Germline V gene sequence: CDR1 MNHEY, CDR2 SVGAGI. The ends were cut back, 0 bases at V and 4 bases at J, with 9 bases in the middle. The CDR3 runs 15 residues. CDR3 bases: TGTGCCAGCAGTTACTCGGACAGAGATAATGAAAAACTGTTTTTT. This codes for CASSYSDRDNEKLFF.

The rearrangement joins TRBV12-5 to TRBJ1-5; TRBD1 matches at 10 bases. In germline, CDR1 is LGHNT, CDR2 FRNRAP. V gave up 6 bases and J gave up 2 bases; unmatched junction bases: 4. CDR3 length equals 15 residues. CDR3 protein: CASGPGTGGNQPQHF. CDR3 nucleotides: TGTGCTAGTGGACCCGGGACAGGGGGCAATCAGCCCCAGCATTTT.

As DNA, the CDR3 is TGTGCCAGCACCCCTACCGGGAGCAATCAGCCCCAGCATTTT. Translation gives CASTPTGSNQPQHF. The chain joins TRBV6-5 to TRBJ1-5; D is uncertain. V was pared by 7 bases and J by 1 base, with 11 bases between. This CDR3 spans 14 amino acids. In germline, CDR1 is MNHEY, CDR2 SVGAGI.

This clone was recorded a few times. This CDR3 is CASSKAFRPGYEQYF. The CDR3 region has the DNA TGCGCCAGCAGCAAAGCCTTTCGTCCAGGCTACGAGCAGTACTTC. V and J are TRBV5-1 and TRBJ2-7; unclear D gene. Trimming removed 4 bases at V and 3 bases at J, with 17 bases between. Germline V gene data show CDR1 as SGHRS and CDR2 as YFSETQ. The CDR3 covers 15 residues. Full variable domain (missing parts from reference TRBV5-1 and TRBJ2-7): KAGVTQTPRYLIKTRGQQVTLSCSPISGHRSVSWYQQTPGQGLQFLFEYFSETQRNKGNFPGRFSGRQFSNSRSEMNVSTLELGDSALYLCASSKAFRPGYEQYFGPGTRLTVT.

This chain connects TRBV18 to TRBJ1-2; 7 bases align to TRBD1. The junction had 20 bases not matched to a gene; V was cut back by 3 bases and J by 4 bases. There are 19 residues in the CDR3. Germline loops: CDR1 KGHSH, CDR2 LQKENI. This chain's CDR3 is CASSPLRRDRFSGGYGYTF. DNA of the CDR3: TGTGCCAGCTCACCGCTAAGGCGGGACAGATTCTCCGGGGGCTATGGCTACACCTTC.